One sample yielded the 5 T cell receptor beta chains listed below, sequenced in a study of OX40 agonist ivuxolimab in advanced cancers. Profiled with immunoSEQ multiplex PCR; TCRdb holds only in-frame clones, not every one. The sample has 60,000 to 75,000 clones, over 90% seen once. Sequenced here: CD4+ or CD8+ T cells sorted from blood, sampled in a trial of the OX40 agonist ivuxolimab. Every receptor here comes from an adult with an advanced solid tumor such as melanoma, head and neck, liver or kidney cancer.

V gene TRBV30 combines with J gene TRBJ1-5, with 7 bases fitting TRBD1. CDR1 and CDR2 from the germline V gene are GTSNPN and SVGIG (reference sequence). V lost 3 bases to trimming and J lost 3 bases; unmatched junction nucleotides: 5. The CDR3 loop spans 14 amino acids. The CDR3 nucleotides read TGTGCCTGGAGCTCAGGGGGGTCCAATCAGCCCCAGCATTTT. Residues: CAWSSGGSNQPQHF.

This sequence joins TRBV27 and TRBJ2-7; D may be TRBD1 (6 bases). This CDR3 has 14 residues. Looked up from germline, CDR1 is MNHEY and CDR2 is SMNVEV (reference sequence). V was cut by 1 base and J by 2 bases, with 9 bases left in between. The CDR3: CASSLLGATYEQYF. For the CDR3, the DNA is TGTGCCAGCAGTTTATTGGGGGCCACCTACGAGCAGTACTTC.

V and J are TRBV10-3 and TRBJ2-7, with D perhaps TRBD1 or TRBD2 (6 bases each). In germline, CDR1 is ENHRY, CDR2 SYGVKD. Trimming took 8 bases from V and 0 from J, leaving 17 bases between them. The CDR3 has 15 amino acids. The CDR3 DNA reads TGTGCCATCTCCGGTAACAGGGAGGACTCCTACGAGCAGTACTTC. This encodes CAISGNREDSYEQYF.

The V and J genes are TRBV7-9 and TRBJ1-1; TRBD1 agrees at 7 bases. This CDR3 has 13 residues. Unmatched junction bases numbered 3, after V lost 4 bases and J lost 4 bases. Germline CDR1 reads SEHNR; CDR2 reads FQNEAQ (reference sequence). CDR3: CASSSTGATEAFF. CDR3 nucleotides: TGTGCCAGCAGCTCAACAGGGGCCACTGAAGCTTTCTTT.

This clone was found once. This chain joins TRBV7-8 and TRBJ2-2; D is possibly TRBD1 or TRBD2 (5 bases each). V lost 6 bases, J lost 1 base, and 12 bases lay in between. Germline V gene data show CDR1 as SGHVS and CDR2 as FQNEAQ. There are 15 residues in the CDR3. The CDR3 DNA reads TGTGCCAGCAGAACGCTGGGGGAGAACACCGGGGAGCTGTTTTTT. Protein product: CASRTLGENTGELFF.